The clone carrying this T cell receptor beta chain was picked up a small number of times. The data were produced by immunoSEQ multiplex PCR, yet TCRdb's version contains in-frame clones alone and is incomplete. The sample records a few hundred thousand clones, around 87% being singletons. This record comes from a study of blood T cell repertoires in COVID-19. The CDR3 totals 17 residues. V shed 0 bases, J shed 4 bases, and the junction held 7 bases outside the gene matches. The V gene's germline CDR1 is SGHRS and CDR2 YFSETQ. Material for sequencing was peripheral blood. This TCR came from a woman aged 45 to 65 with acute or convalescent COVID-19. The chain uses TRBV5-1 and TRBJ2-2, with TRBD2 identical over 9 bases. CDR3 in DNA: TGCGCCAGCAGCTTGGAGGGCGGGAGGGCCGGCACCGGGGAGCTGTTTTTT. It yields the protein CASSLEGGRAGTGELFF.